This T cell receptor beta chain originates from a study of molecular identifiers for immune sequencing clone quantification. As for the study in general: Split five ways in replicates, RNA from about 20,000 or 100,000 naive CD8 cells had four portions sequenced.

The V segment lost 6 bases and the J segment 9 bases; nucleotides outside the gene matches: 13. This CDR3 comprises 14 residues. Both previously described methods and listed TCR primers were employed to make bulk TCR libraries. TCRdb re-called the PCR reads through MiXCR, storing one row per CDR3 protein. The sample lists approximately 7,800 distinct CDR3 sequences; 35% were seen once. Material for sequencing was naive CD8+ T cells from blood, with Jurkat cell RNA spiked in. Subset given: FACS-sorted CD8+CD4-CCR7+CD45RA+ naive T cells. The chain employs TRBV12-3 or TRBV12-4 and TRBJ2-7, with 8 bases matching TRBD1. This receptor was taken from a human donor in good health. Some libraries in this study had Jurkat cell RNA spiked in. The CDR3: CASSHETGEGGQYF. CDR3 coding DNA: TGTGCCAGCAGCCACGAGACAGGGGAAGGGGGGCAGTACTTC.